These 31 T cell receptor beta chains came from one sample sequenced in a study of blood T cell repertoires in COVID-19. Assay used: immunoSEQ multiplex PCR; TCRdb lists only in-frame clones, some missing. Of 98,000 or so clones in the sample, about 89% were seen once. Sequenced: peripheral blood. The receptors were sampled from a man aged 45-60 years with acute or convalescent COVID-19.

The gene calls are TRBV5-1 and TRBJ1-1; no clear D gene. Germline CDR1 and CDR2: SGHRS and YFSETQ. CDR3 size: 11 residues. Trimming removed 0 bases at V and 11 bases at J, with 8 bases between. CDR3 in amino acids: CASSLGQLAFF. CDR3 nucleotides: TGCGCCAGCAGCTTGGGGCAGTTGGCTTTCTTT.

J is TRBJ1-4 and V is TRBV7-9, with 7 nucleotides matching TRBD1. Germline CDR1 is SEHNR and CDR2 is FQNEAQ (reference sequence). V gave up 2 bases and J gave up 8 bases; unmatched junction bases: 5. The CDR3 contains 14 residues. This CDR3 is CASSLIQGREKLFF. CDR3 DNA sequence: TGTGCCAGCAGCTTAATACAGGGGAGGGAAAAACTGTTTTTT.

The chain recombines TRBV5-1 with TRBJ2-7; 8 bases match TRBD1. The CDR3 spans 14 residues. Germline CDR1 is SGHRS and CDR2 is YFSETQ. Trimming took 1 base from V and 2 from J; bases not matched to a gene: 2. CDR3 nucleotides: TGCGCCAGCAGCTTGTCAGGGGGCACCTACGAGCAGTACTTC. Protein: CASSLSGGTYEQYF.

CDR3 region: CATSAQRRATEAFF. DNA of the CDR3: TGTGCCACCAGCGCACAAAGGAGGGCCACTGAAGCTTTCTTT. The chain couples TRBV15 to TRBJ1-1; no reliable D call. This CDR3 has 14 amino acids. The germline gives CDR1 LNHNV, CDR2 YYDKDF (reference sequence). Trimming left V 5 bases short and J 4 bases short, with 14 bases between.

The chain recombines TRBV7-9 with TRBJ1-3; unclear D gene. Germline V gives CDR1 SEHNR, CDR2 FQNEAQ (reference sequence). The CDR3 extends over 14 amino acids. Trimming stripped 1 base from V and 4 bases from J, with 8 bases between. The CDR3, as DNA: TGTGCCAGCAGCTTAGATACAAAAGGAAACACCATATATTTT. It yields the protein CASSLDTKGNTIYF.

The chain is built from TRBV12-2 and TRBJ2-5; TRBD2, as called in the table, went unchecked against the DNA. TRBV12-2 is shown as a pseudogene. This CDR3 comprises 19 residues. The CDR3 DNA is TGTGCAAGTCGCTTAGCGGATGATGCTAGCGGGGAGGGGAGGGAGACCCAGTACTTC. It codes for CASRLADDASGEGRETQYF.

The chain carries TRBV9 and TRBJ2-5; 7 bases match TRBD2. CDR1 is SGDLS and CDR2 is YYNGEE in the germline V gene. The CDR3 length is 16 residues. With V trimmed by 2 bases and J by 0 bases, 7 bases remained unmatched. Written as DNA, the CDR3 is TGTGCCAGCAGCGTGGCTAGCGGACGGTACCAAGAGACCCAGTACTTC. It specifies CASSVASGRYQETQYF.

This rearrangement joins TRBV28 to TRBJ2-4, with 7 bases that match TRBD1. The CDR3 is made up of 16 amino acids. CDR1 is MDHEN, CDR2 SYDVKM, per germline. The V and J ends lost 7 bases and 1 base, in that order; junction bases with no gene match: 10. CDR3 region: CASKLGTERAKNIQYF. CDR3 bases: TGTGCCAGCAAACTCGGGACAGAACGGGCCAAAAACATTCAGTACTTC.

The genes are TRBV7-8 and TRBJ2-5; TRBD1 matches 8 bases. This CDR3 is built from 13 residues. From germline, CDR1 is SGHVS and CDR2 FQNEAQ. With V trimmed by 5 bases and J by 7 bases, 6 bases remained unmatched. CDR3 in amino acids: CASSPGTGGTQYF. CDR3 DNA: TGTGCCAGCAGCCCCGGGACAGGAGGGACCCAGTACTTC. Together with reference TRBV7-8 and TRBJ2-5, the CDR3 gives the full variable domain: GAGVSQSPRYKVAKRGQDVALRCDPISGHVSLFWYQQALGQGPEFLTYFQNEAQLDKSGLPSDRFFAERPEGSVSTLKIQRTQQEDSAVYLCASSPGTGGTQYFGPGTRLLVL.

V gene TRBV28 combines with J gene TRBJ1-2, with 9 bases identical to TRBD1. CDR1 and CDR2 (germline): MDHEN, SYDVKM. The junction had 3 bases not matched to a gene; V was cut back by 6 bases and J by 1 base. The CDR3 is 14 amino acids. The CDR3 DNA is TGTGCCAGCAGCCGGACAGGGGTTAACTATGGCTACACCTTC. It is translated as CASSRTGVNYGYTF.

The CDR3 protein is CASSPRPGNEQFF. CDR3 DNA: TGTGCCAGCAGCCCCCGCCCAGGGAACGAGCAGTTCTTC. The chain links TRBV5-6 to TRBJ2-1, with a possible D match to TRBD1 (5 bases). Trimming stripped 4 bases from V and 10 bases from J, with 15 bases between. The germline V gene encodes CDR1 SGHDT and CDR2 YYEEEE. The CDR3 is made up of 13 amino acids.

Here the CDR3 DNA reads TGTGCCAGCAGTGAAATTGGGACTAGCGGCACCTACGAGCAGTACTTC. Its translation: CASSEIGTSGTYEQYF. This rearrangement joins TRBV6-1 to TRBJ2-7; 11 positions match TRBD2. The CDR3 extends over 16 amino acids. Trimming removed 2 bases from V and 2 bases from J; junction bases left unmatched: 5. Germline CDR1 reads MNHNS; CDR2 reads SASEGT.

This chain uses TRBV5-6 with TRBJ2-4, with D maybe TRBD1 (5 bases). Germline loops: CDR1 SGHDT, CDR2 YYEEEE. The CDR3 covers 16 residues. Trimming shortened V by 3 bases and J by 2 bases, and 15 bases separated the two germline ends. The DNA for the CDR3 is TGTGCCAGCAGCTCCGGGCAGGGTTCATCCAAAAACATTCAGTACTTC. It encodes CASSSGQGSSKNIQYF.

The rearrangement links TRBV5-1 to TRBJ2-2, with 9 positions matching TRBD2. This CDR3 spans 16 amino acids. Germline lookup yields CDR1 SGHRS and CDR2 YFSETQ. V was clipped by 2 bases and J by 3 bases; unmatched bases: 5. The chain's CDR3 is CASSFLAGGDTGELFF. CDR3 DNA sequence: TGCGCCAGCAGCTTCCTGGCGGGAGGGGACACCGGGGAGCTGTTTTTT.

This chain links TRBV7-9 with TRBJ1-2; D is ambiguous. In germline, CDR1 is SEHNR, CDR2 FQNEAQ (reference sequence). The length of the CDR3 is 13 residues. V dropped 5 bases and J dropped 2 bases, with 9 bases sitting between them. CDR3 in amino acids: CASSRPGNYGYTF. The CDR3 DNA sequence: TGTGCCAGCAGCCGGCCGGGGAACTATGGCTACACCTTC.

This clone was detected once. The chain joins TRBV28 to TRBJ2-7, with TRBD2 matching 7 bases. Trimming took 6 bases from V and 0 from J; bases not matched to a gene: 5. Germline values: CDR1 MDHEN, CDR2 SYDVKM. CDR3 length equals 14 residues. Here the CDR3 DNA reads TGTGCCAGCAGCTTACCGGGGGGCTCCTACGAGCAGTACTTC. This sequence encodes CASSLPGGSYEQYF.

The chain is built from TRBV18 and TRBJ1-4; 10 positions match TRBD1. The germline V gene has CDR1 KGHSH and CDR2 LQKENI. J lost 5 bases, V lost 4 bases, and 4 bases had no gene match. This CDR3 region has 15 residues. CDR3 DNA sequence: TGTGCCAGCTCACAGACGGGACAGGGGAATGAAAAACTGTTTTTT. As protein: CASSQTGQGNEKLFF.

V usage is TRBV19 and J usage is TRBJ2-1; D possibly corresponds to TRBD2 (6 bases). V lost 7 bases to trimming and J lost 0 bases, with 10 bases between them. The CDR3 is made up of 14 amino acids. CDR1 and CDR2 from the germline V gene are LNHDA and SQIVND (reference sequence). The CDR3 reads CASMVGSSYNEQFF. The CDR3 nucleotides are TGTGCCAGTATGGTCGGGAGCTCCTACAATGAGCAGTTCTTC.

This clone showed up just once. The J gene is TRBJ2-7, the V gene TRBV25-1; 7 nucleotides agree with TRBD1. V lost 8 bases and J lost 4; bases outside the gene matches: 11. CDR1 MGHDK and CDR2 SYGVNS come from the germline V gene. The CDR3 sequence is 14 residues long. CDR3 in DNA: TGTGCCAGCGGCTCACAGGGGCCCCCTTACGAGCAGTACTTC. As protein: CASGSQGPPYEQYF.

V and J are TRBV6-7 and TRBJ2-7, with 8 bases that match TRBD2. TRBV6-7 is classed as an ORF, of uncertain function. The CDR3 is 17 residues long. Trimming cost V 2 bases and J 2 bases; bases outside gene matches: 11. Here the CDR3 reads CASSYPSPSGSPYEQYF. Here the CDR3 DNA reads TGTGCCAGCAGTTACCCGTCTCCAAGCGGGAGTCCCTACGAGCAGTACTTC.

V gene TRBV29-1 combines with J gene TRBJ1-2, with 9 bases fitting TRBD1. V was clipped by 6 bases and J by 6 bases; unmatched bases: 8. CDR3 length: 13 residues. Germline V CDR1 and CDR2: SQVTM, ANQGSEA. CDR3 in amino acids: CSVDGRQGDGYTF. CDR3 bases: TGCAGCGTGGACGGTCGACAGGGGGATGGCTACACCTTC. The full variable domain, its missing parts supplied by reference TRBV29-1 and TRBJ1-2, is SAVISQKPSRDICQRGTSLTIQCQVDSQVTMMFWYRQQPGQSLTLIATANQGSEATYESGFVIDKFPISRPNLTFSTLTVSNMSPEDSSIYLCSVDGRQGDGYTFGSGTRLTVV.

The rearrangement links TRBV5-1 to TRBJ1-5; D perhaps matches TRBD1 (5 bases). The germline V and J ends were trimmed by 1 base and 5 bases, with 10 bases remaining between them. The CDR3 runs to 14 residues. Germline CDR1 is SGHRS and CDR2 is YFSETQ. The CDR3 loop is CASSLYTGDQPQHF. The CDR3 region has the DNA TGCGCCAGCAGCTTGTATACAGGCGATCAGCCCCAGCATTTT. Filled out from reference TRBV5-1 and TRBJ1-5, the complete variable domain reads KAGVTQTPRYLIKTRGQQVTLSCSPISGHRSVSWYQQTPGQGLQFLFEYFSETQRNKGNFPGRFSGRQFSNSRSEMNVSTLELGDSALYLCASSLYTGDQPQHFGDGTRLSIL.

V usage is TRBV5-1 and J usage is TRBJ2-3, with 9 nucleotides matching TRBD1. There are 15 residues in the CDR3. The V gene end was trimmed by 8 bases and the J gene end by 3 bases; junction bases not matched to a gene: 10. Germline values: CDR1 SGHRS, CDR2 YFSETQ. The CDR3, as DNA: TGCGCCAGTGGAGGGACAGGGAGGAGGACAGATACGCAGTATTTT. This sequence encodes CASGGTGRRTDTQYF.

The CDR3 protein is CADRDPRAMVRNEQFF. In DNA form, the CDR3 reads TGTGCCGACAGAGACCCTCGGGCAATGGTGCGGAATGAGCAGTTCTTC. The genes are TRBV2 and TRBJ2-1; weak D call: TRBD1 (5 bases). V was shortened by 11 bases and J by 7 bases, with 27 bases between the two germline ends. The CDR3 consists of 16 residues. The germline CDR1 and CDR2 sequences are SNHLY and FYNNEI.

This clone has a single count. The chain uses TRBV27 and TRBJ1-5, with D tentatively TRBD1 (6 bases). This CDR3 has 11 amino acids. Germline CDR1 MNHEY, CDR2 SMNVEV (reference sequence). V gave up 11 bases and J gave up 6 bases, with 11 bases separating them. The CDR3 loop is CALGAPQPQHF. In nucleotides, the CDR3 is TGTGCCCTGGGGGCGCCTCAGCCCCAGCATTTT.

This clone showed up just a few times. The CDR3 loop reads CANPGDRGSEQYF. As DNA, the CDR3 is TGTGCCAACCCAGGGGACAGGGGTTCCGAGCAGTACTTC. The genes are TRBV19 and TRBJ2-7; 10 nucleotides align to TRBD1. V was clipped by 10 bases and J by 6 bases; unmatched bases: 9. The germline V gene has CDR1 LNHDA and CDR2 SQIVND (reference sequence). This CDR3 contains 13 residues.

The chain combines TRBV5-4 with TRBJ2-1; 7 bases agree with TRBD1. Germline V gives CDR1 SGHNT, CDR2 YYREEE (reference sequence). With V trimmed by 1 base and J by 0 bases, 4 bases remained unmatched. CDR3 length: 16 amino acids. CDR3 nucleotides: TGTGCCAGCAGCTTGTTTAGGGGGCGCTCCTACAATGAGCAGTTCTTC. Its protein product is CASSLFRGRSYNEQFF.

This chain uses TRBV7-9 with TRBJ1-5, with D uncertain. Trimming took off 1 base at V and 5 bases at J, with 18 bases between the two ends. This CDR3 is 17 amino acids long. Germline-derived CDR1 and CDR2 are SEHNR and FQNEAQ (reference sequence). The CDR3 spells CASSLGVDAEGYQPQHF. DNA of the CDR3: TGTGCCAGCAGCTTAGGCGTTGACGCCGAGGGTTATCAGCCCCAGCATTTT.

The chain recombines TRBV7-6 with TRBJ1-6; tentative D call: TRBD1 (5 bases). The CDR3 extends over 15 amino acids. Germline V CDR1 and CDR2: SGHVS, FNYEAQ. Trimming removed 5 bases from V and 4 bases from J, with 12 bases in between. The CDR3 region is CASSDGQTYNSPLHF. CDR3 DNA sequence: TGTGCCAGCAGCGACGGACAAACTTATAATTCACCCCTCCACTTT.

This clone has just a few counts. The V and J genes are TRBV7-9 and TRBJ2-1; possible D gene TRBD1, 6 bases. The V gene lost 0 bases and the J gene lost 7 bases, with 10 bases spanning the gap. CDR1 and CDR2 from the germline V gene are SEHNR and FQNEAQ (reference sequence). This CDR3 is 14 amino acids long. The CDR3 sequence: CASSLAGGWNEQFF. In nucleotides, the CDR3 is TGTGCCAGCAGCTTAGCAGGGGGATGGAATGAGCAGTTCTTC.

This clone was seen more than once but under ten times. Other DNA sequences in the sample encode the same CDR3. The chain carries TRBV12-3 or TRBV12-4 and TRBJ2-5; D gene ambiguous. The ends were cut back, 3 bases at V and 4 bases at J, with 3 bases in the middle. The length of the CDR3 is 11 residues. The CDR3 DNA is TGTGCCAGCAGTTTCGGAGAGACCCAGTACTTC. This translates into CASSFGETQYF.